The rows below give T cell receptor beta chains drawn from one sample of a study of regulatory T cells in long-lasting Graves disease. TCRdb reanalysed the multiplex PCR reads using MiXCR and keeps one entry per CDR3 protein. The sample contains 400,000 to 500,000 distinct CDR3 sequences, 20% to 25% of which appear only once. Sample: peripheral blood mononuclear cells (PBMCs), taken when the disease was refractory, from a patient treated with antithyroid drugs. All receptors come from a female donor with Graves disease. CDR3s include the opening cysteine and the closing phenylalanine or tryptophan. The D gene is left open where the match is weak. The listing skips clone size in some rows; elsewhere it reads once, few, many or a size class.

clone_size | j_call | d_call | v_call | cdr3_aa | cdr3_nt
. | TRBJ2-1 | . | TRBV7-9 | CASSFRGLEENEQFF | TGTGCCAGCAGCTTCCGGGGGTTAGAGGAAAATGAGCAGTTCTTC
many | TRBJ1-1 | TRBD1 | TRBV7-2 | CASSQGQGATEAFF | TGTGCCAGCAGCCAGGGACAGGGGGCAACTGAAGCTTTCTTT
. | TRBJ1-5 | . | TRBV30 | CAWRSRNGNQPQHF | TGTGCCTGGAGGTCCCGGAACGGCAATCAGCCCCAGCATTTT
few | TRBJ1-6 | . | TRBV2 | CASSETDTAVGSPLHF | TGTGCCAGCAGTGAAACAGATACCGCTGTTGGTTCACCCCTCCACTTT
. | TRBJ1-1 | TRBD1 | TRBV7-2 | CASSLYGTATEAFF | TGTGCCAGCAGCTTATACGGGACAGCCACTGAAGCTTTCTTT
few | TRBJ1-1 | . | TRBV7-2 | CASSTPTAPNTEAFF | TGTGCCAGCAGCACCCCGACAGCCCCGAACACTGAAGCTTTCTTT
. | TRBJ2-6 | . | TRBV6-5 | CASSSTGTRDSGANVLTF | TGTGCCAGCAGTTCAACCGGGACACGGGACTCTGGGGCCAACGTCCTGACTTTC
few | TRBJ1-5 | . | TRBV4-3 | CASSQEWGSSNQPQHF | TGCGCCAGCAGCCAAGAATGGGGTAGTAGCAATCAGCCCCAGCATTTT
many | TRBJ1-6 | . | TRBV12-3/TRBV12-4 | CASSPDMRSPLHF | TGTGCCAGCAGTCCCGACATGCGGTCACCCCTCCACTTT
many | TRBJ1-1 | . | TRBV12-3/TRBV12-4 | CASSLTQGFEAFF | TGTGCCAGCAGTTTAACCCAGGGTTTCGAAGCTTTCTTT
few | TRBJ1-5 | . | TRBV12-3/TRBV12-4 | CASSWGEDPQHF | TGTGCCAGCAGTTGGGGCGAGGACCCCCAGCATTTT
. | TRBJ1-1 | . | TRBV20-1 | CSAKVGVNTEAFF | TGCAGTGCTAAGGTGGGGGTGAACACTGAAGCTTTCTTT
. | TRBJ2-7 | TRBD2 | TRBV27 | CASSFFSGGEGEQYF | TGTGCCAGCAGTTTTTTCAGCGGGGGGGAGGGAGAGCAGTACTTC
many | TRBJ1-5 | TRBD1 | TRBV28 | CASHTGGRHQPQHF | TGTGCCAGCCATACAGGGGGCCGCCATCAGCCCCAGCATTTT
. | TRBJ1-2 | TRBD1 | TRBV19 | CASNSRQGTTF | TGTGCCAGTAACTCTCGACAGGGGACCACCTTC
few | TRBJ2-7 | TRBD2 | TRBV7-9 | CASSLDSGRGAYEQYF | TGTGCCAGCAGCTTAGATAGCGGGAGGGGAGCCTACGAGCAGTACTTC
. | TRBJ2-7 | TRBD1 | TRBV13 | CASTHLTGRKSYEQYF | TGTGCCAGCACCCATTTGACAGGGAGAAAATCCTACGAGCAGTACTTC
many | TRBJ1-2 | . | TRBV28 | CASSSSGETNYGYTF | TGTGCCAGCAGTTCCTCAGGGGAAACTAACTATGGCTACACCTTC
many | TRBJ2-5 | . | TRBV20-1 | CSAGGALAAQETQYF | TGCAGTGCTGGGGGGGCCTTGGCAGCACAAGAGACCCAGTACTTC
. | TRBJ1-1 | TRBD1 | TRBV7-8 | CASSLGAGGGTEAFF | TGTGCCAGCAGCTTAGGGGCAGGGGGGGGTACTGAAGCTTTCTTT
many | TRBJ2-5 | . | TRBV14 | CASSQRTGGKTQYF | TGTGCCAGCAGCCAACGGACAGGCGGGAAGACCCAGTACTTC
few | TRBJ1-1 | . | TRBV6-2/TRBV6-3 | CASSYLEQGVAFF | TGTGCCAGCAGTTACTTAGAACAGGGAGTCGCTTTCTTT
many | TRBJ1-1 | . | TRBV28 | CASSPPMLMAEAFF | TGTGCCAGCAGTCCCCCAATGCTAATGGCTGAAGCTTTCTTT
. | TRBJ2-7 | . | TRBV20-1 | CSDKDPEYEQYF | TGCAGTGATAAGGACCCCGAGTACGAGCAGTACTTC
. | TRBJ2-7 | . | TRBV7-8 | CASSLGPRGDEQYF | TGTGCCAGCAGCTTAGGTCCCAGGGGCGACGAGCAGTACTTC
. | TRBJ1-1 | . | TRBV30 | CATVGRANTEAFF | TGTGCGACGGTGGGGCGGGCTAACACTGAAGCTTTCTTT
many | TRBJ1-4 | . | TRBV20-1 | CSAYPTVINEKLFF | TGCAGTGCCTACCCGACAGTTATTAATGAAAAACTGTTTTTT